Included here is one T cell receptor beta chain sequence, with context. Its antigen remains unknown. The germline V gene has CDR1 SGHTA and CDR2 FQGNSA. V was pared by 5 bases and J by 3 bases, with 17 bases between. The CDR3 consists of 15 residues. Assay used: immunoSEQ multiplex PCR; TCRdb lists only in-frame clones, some missing. The table records 4,000 to 5,000 clones, roughly 63% of them present only once. The data are from a study of tissue T cells after allogeneic stem cell transplantation. The study's findings and limits: Within patients, tissue anatomy strongly shaped TCR repertoire composition. Blood and spleen captured only part of the tissue TCR repertoire.

The chain uses TRBV7-2 and TRBJ2-7; no clear D gene. The sequence derives from a female donor over 55 with lung cancer. Sequencing was performed on tissue from the esophagus, taken at autopsy. The CDR3 protein is CASSTLESVGYEQYF. CDR3 nucleotides: TGTGCCAGCAGCACCCTAGAATCGGTGGGCTACGAGCAGTACTTC.